The present T cell receptor beta chain was sequenced within a study of control samples from healthy donors and cancer patients. The data were produced by immunoSEQ multiplex PCR, yet TCRdb's version contains in-frame clones alone and is incomplete. The sample contains under 450,000 clones, 75% to 95% of which appear only once. The sequence came from a man aged 40-49 years with head and neck cancer. The specimen sequenced was PBMCs.

In nucleotides, the CDR3 is TGTGCCAGCAGCAGGCCGGGAGAAGACCACGAGCAGTACTTC. Translation: CASSRPGEDHEQYF. The chain links TRBV28 to TRBJ2-7; D may be TRBD2 (6 bases). Per the germline V gene, CDR1 is MDHEN and CDR2 is SYDVKM. V lost 6 bases and J 5 bases, leaving 17 bases between the germline ends. This CDR3 region has 14 residues. The complete variable domain, with remaining parts taken from reference TRBV28 and TRBJ2-7, reads DVKVTQSSRYLVKRTGEKVFLECVQDMDHENMFWYRQDPGLGLRLIYFSYDVKMKEKGDIPEGYSVSREKKERFSLILESASTNQTSMYLCASSRPGEDHEQYFGPGTRLTVT.